The clone carrying this TCR beta chain was picked up one time. Original methodology: Amplification from reference gene primers served as the basis for estimated nucleated cell counts. Repertoires were generated with immunoSEQ multiplex PCR, while TCRdb's copy carries only in-frame clones and drops some. V, J and clone size were drawn from that table, and D and trimming were deduced from the DNA. The sample has 250,000 to 350,000 clones; under 95% are singletons. This specimen belongs to a study of blood T cell repertoires in COVID-19. Individuals drawn from 24 US areas were roughly 18 to 95 years old. The sequence came from a woman aged 30 to 39 who had recovered from COVID-19. Specimen: PBMCs or T cells enriched from blood (not recorded which).

The chain's CDR3 is CSASDSGLAIETQYF. For the CDR3, the DNA is TGCAGTGCAAGTGACTCGGGACTAGCGATAGAGACCCAGTACTTC. This rearrangement joins TRBV20-1 to TRBJ2-5, with TRBD2 identical over 10 bases. The germline V gene has CDR1 DFQATT and CDR2 SNEGSKA (reference sequence). The V segment lost 6 bases and the J segment 4 bases; nucleotides outside the gene matches: 11. The CDR3 is 15 amino acids.